This T cell receptor beta chain stems from a study of T-cell reconstitution after alpha-beta-depleted transplantation in children. V was pared by 2 bases and J by 0 bases, with 4 bases between. The CDR3 totals 14 residues. Germline CDR1 is SEHNR and CDR2 is FQNEAQ (reference sequence). During its preparation, the TCRbeta library received unique molecular identifiers. TCRdb processed the PCR reads anew with MiXCR; each CDR3 protein has one entry. In the table there are about a million distinct CDR3 sequences, roughly 31% of which are singletons. This clonotype was seen at least ten times. Sequencing used PBMCs, mostly from graft donor cells, obtained 360 days after TCRalphabeta/CD19-depleted stem cell transplant. The chain links TRBV7-9 to TRBJ2-2; D uncertain. This receptor was obtained from a boy in the first two years of life who had a stem cell transplant for SCID, so the T cells may come from the graft donor. CDR3 sequence (DNA): TGTGCCAGCAGCTTAAAGACGAACACCGGGGAGCTGTTTTTT. Its protein product is CASSLKTNTGELFF. Based on the CDR3 plus reference TRBV7-9 and TRBJ2-2, the full variable domain is DTGVSQNPRHKITKRGQNVTFRCDPISEHNRLYWYRQTLGQGPEFLTYFQNEAQLEKSRLLSDRFSAERPKGSFSTLEIQRTEQGDSAMYLCASSLKTNTGELFFGEGSRLTVL.